The text below deals with one T cell receptor beta chain. Clones were sequenced by immunoSEQ multiplex PCR, and TCRdb holds only the in-frame ones, with some missing. The sample contains about 130,000 clones, 81% of which appear only once. The data belong to a study of blood T cell repertoires in COVID-19. Across the whole study: The study drew acute and convalescent COVID-19 samples from the United States, Italy and Spain.

Germline CDR1 and CDR2: SEHNR and FQNEAQ (reference sequence). The CDR3 loop spans 16 amino acids. V lost 4 bases to trimming and J lost 6 bases, with 22 bases between them. The sequenced sample was peripheral blood. The chain recombines TRBV7-9 with TRBJ2-7; D perhaps matches TRBD2 (6 bases). The receptor was isolated from a man between 25 and 39 years old with COVID-19, enrolled during active disease. This chain's CDR3 is CASSSLSKAREVEQYF. The CDR3 nucleotides read TGTGCCAGCAGCTCATTATCAAAGGCCAGGGAGGTCGAGCAGTACTTC.